Each of the 13 T cell receptor beta chains below was sequenced from the same sample in a study of blood T cell repertoires in COVID-19. Using immunoSEQ multiplex PCR, the repertoire was profiled, and TCRdb retains in-frame clones only, with some absent. The sample lists roughly 280,000 clones, 80% to 90% occurring once. Sequencing was carried out using peripheral blood. Receptors were obtained from a woman aged 70-85 years with acute or convalescent COVID-19.

The V gene is TRBV5-1, the J gene TRBJ1-1; tentative D call: TRBD1 (5 bases). V lost 3 bases and J lost 0, with 9 bases in between. Per the germline V gene, CDR1 is SGHRS and CDR2 is YFSETQ. The CDR3 extends over 14 amino acids. The CDR3 loop is CASSSQVMNTEAFF. As DNA, the CDR3 is TGCGCCAGCAGCTCACAGGTTATGAACACTGAAGCTTTCTTT.

The rearrangement uses TRBV6-1 and TRBJ1-5; D not certain. This CDR3 region has 15 residues. The V and J ends lost 0 bases and 7 bases respectively, with 13 bases between them. Germline loops: CDR1 MNHNS, CDR2 SASEGT. This chain's CDR3 is CASSEAGGRDQPQHF. The CDR3 DNA reads as TGTGCCAGCAGTGAAGCGGGAGGGCGCGACCAGCCCCAGCATTTT.

Written as DNA, the CDR3 is TGTGCCAGTAAGGACGGACATCCCCAGAGCTCCTACGAGCAGTACTTC. Its translation: CASKDGHPQSSYEQYF. The chain carries TRBV19 and TRBJ2-7; D is perhaps TRBD1 (5 bases). The CDR3 is made up of 16 amino acids. V lost 7 bases and J 0 bases, leaving 19 bases between the germline ends. Germline V CDR1 and CDR2: LNHDA, SQIVND (reference sequence).

The V call is TRBV6-5, the J call TRBJ1-1; D not resolved. Per germline, CDR1 MNHEY and CDR2 SVGAGI. The CDR3 length is 13 residues. V lost 0 bases to trimming and J lost 9 bases, with 11 bases between them. The CDR3 region is CASSYSRVNQAFF. CDR3 nucleotides: TGTGCCAGCAGTTACTCGAGGGTGAATCAAGCTTTCTTT.

J is TRBJ1-1 and V is TRBV6-1; TRBD1 is a possible D gene (5 bases). The CDR3 has 14 amino acids. V was pared by 2 bases and J by 5 bases, with 12 bases between. Germline values: CDR1 MNHNS, CDR2 SASEGT. The CDR3 nucleotides are TGTGCCAGCAGTGAATCCAAGGGGCGGACTGAAGCTTTCTTT. It encodes CASSESKGRTEAFF.

The V gene is TRBV5-4, the J gene TRBJ1-6; D not resolved. The V gene's germline CDR1 is SGHNT and CDR2 YYREEE (reference sequence). This CDR3 contains 15 residues. V lost 4 bases to trimming and J lost 14 bases, with 22 bases between them. As DNA, the CDR3 is TGTGCCAGCAGCAATAGGGAGGAGGTCGCATTGGCCCTCCACTTT. This translates into CASSNREEVALALHF. The full variable domain, rest sourced from reference TRBV5-4 and TRBJ1-6, is ETGVTQSPTHLIKTRGQQVTLRCSSQSGHNTVSWYQQALGQGPQFIFQYYREEENGRGNFPPRFSGLQFPNYSSELNVNALELDDSALYLCASSNREEVALALHFGNGTRLTVT.

This clone was counted only a few times. V gene TRBV5-4 combines with J gene TRBJ2-7, with D possibly matching TRBD1 (6 bases). With 6 bases removed from V and 6 bases from J, the gap between germline ends came to 19 bases. This CDR3 spans 14 amino acids. Germline V gives CDR1 SGHNT, CDR2 YYREEE (reference sequence). CDR3 residues: CASTLGASSSEQYF. The CDR3 coding sequence is TGTGCCAGCACCCTGGGGGCTAGCTCATCCGAGCAGTACTTC.

Concerning this clone: The germline gene is not matched at one end of the junction; a read error may be the cause. J is TRBJ1-2 and V is TRBV20-1; 7 bases are shared with TRBD1. The CDR3 runs 11 residues. Germline V CDR1 and CDR2: DFQATT, SNEGSKA (reference sequence). CDR3 region: CSAGDRAGYTF. The CDR3 nucleotides read TGCAGTGCTGGAGACAGGGCAGGCTACACCTTC.

This clone has a handful of counts. The CDR3 is CASSYSRNAPQHF. In DNA form, the CDR3 reads TGTGCCAGCAGTTACTCGAGGAATGCGCCCCAGCATTTT. The chain links TRBV6-2 or TRBV6-3 to TRBJ1-5, with D uncertain. Between the trimmed V and J ends, which lost 0 bases and 9 bases, there was a span of 9 bases. Germline V gives CDR1 MNHEY, CDR2 SVGEGT. The CDR3 runs 13 residues.

This chain joins TRBV21-1 and TRBJ2-1; TRBD1 is taken as the D call from the table, unchecked against the DNA. TRBV21-1 is a known pseudogene. The length of the CDR3 is 16 residues. The CDR3 nucleotides read TGTGCCAGCACTCCCCGAGGGGGACAGGTACACAATGAGCAGTTCTTC. It yields the protein CASTPRGGQVHNEQFF.

The chain links TRBV7-2 to TRBJ2-7; no definite D call. V lost 3 bases and J 4 bases, leaving 13 bases between the germline ends. The CDR3 covers 14 residues. The germline CDR1 and CDR2 sequences are SGHTA and FQGNSA. CDR3 sequence reads: CASSFVGGTYEQYF. DNA of the CDR3: TGTGCCAGCAGCTTCGTTGGCGGCACATACGAGCAGTACTTC.

The V gene is TRBV5-4, the J gene TRBJ2-3, with a possible D match to TRBD1 (6 bases). CDR1 is SGHNT and CDR2 is YYREEE in the germline V gene (reference sequence). The CDR3 is made up of 17 amino acids. Deletions cut 2 bases from V and 1 base from J, with 17 bases between. CDR3 nucleotides: TGTGCCAGCAGCTTATATAGCAGGGGACGGGGCACAGATACGCAGTATTTT. This encodes CASSLYSRGRGTDTQYF.

V usage is TRBV7-2 and J usage is TRBJ2-7, with 9 nucleotides matching TRBD2. Germline-derived CDR1 and CDR2 are SGHTA and FQGNSA. This CDR3 comprises 12 residues. The V segment lost 8 bases and the J segment 2 bases; nucleotides outside the gene matches: 1. The CDR3 sequence is CASRGGAYEQYF. CDR3 nucleotides: TGTGCCAGCCGCGGGGGGGCCTACGAGCAGTACTTC.